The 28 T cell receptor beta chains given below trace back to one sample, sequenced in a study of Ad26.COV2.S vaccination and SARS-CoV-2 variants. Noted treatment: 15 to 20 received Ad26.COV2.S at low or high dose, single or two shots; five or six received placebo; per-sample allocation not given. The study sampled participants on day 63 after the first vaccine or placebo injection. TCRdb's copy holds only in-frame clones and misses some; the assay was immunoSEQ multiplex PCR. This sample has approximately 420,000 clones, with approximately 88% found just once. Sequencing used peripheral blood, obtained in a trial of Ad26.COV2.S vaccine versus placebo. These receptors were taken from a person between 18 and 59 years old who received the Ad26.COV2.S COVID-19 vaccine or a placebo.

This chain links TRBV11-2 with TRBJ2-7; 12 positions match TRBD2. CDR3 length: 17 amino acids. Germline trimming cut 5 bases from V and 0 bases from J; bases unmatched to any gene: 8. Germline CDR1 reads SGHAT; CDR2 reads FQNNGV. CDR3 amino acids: CASSLRPLAGGSYEQYF. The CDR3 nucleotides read TGTGCCAGCAGCCTCCGCCCACTAGCGGGGGGCTCCTACGAGCAGTACTTC.

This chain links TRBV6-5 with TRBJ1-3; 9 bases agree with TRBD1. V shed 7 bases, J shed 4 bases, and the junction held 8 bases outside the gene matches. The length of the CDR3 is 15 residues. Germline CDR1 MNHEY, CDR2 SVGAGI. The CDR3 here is CASIRDRAYGNTIYF. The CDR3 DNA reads TGTGCCAGCATCAGGGACAGGGCGTACGGAAACACCATATATTTT.

The CDR3: CASSRGGEQYF. In DNA form, the CDR3 reads TGTGCCAGCAGCCGGGGCGGCGAGCAGTACTTC. The rearrangement uses TRBV3-1 (or the pseudogene TRBV3-2) and TRBJ2-7; possibly TRBD1 for D (5 bases). The CDR3 loop spans 11 amino acids. V was cut by 4 bases and J by 6 bases, with 7 bases left in between. Germline CDR1 is LGHDT and CDR2 is YNNKEL (reference sequence).

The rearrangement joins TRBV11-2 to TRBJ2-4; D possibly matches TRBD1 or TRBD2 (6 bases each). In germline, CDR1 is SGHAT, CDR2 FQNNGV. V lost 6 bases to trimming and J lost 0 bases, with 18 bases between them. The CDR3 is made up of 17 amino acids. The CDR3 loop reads CASSVRGGMGAKNIQYF. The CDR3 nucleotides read TGTGCCAGCAGTGTAAGAGGGGGGATGGGAGCCAAAAACATTCAGTACTTC.

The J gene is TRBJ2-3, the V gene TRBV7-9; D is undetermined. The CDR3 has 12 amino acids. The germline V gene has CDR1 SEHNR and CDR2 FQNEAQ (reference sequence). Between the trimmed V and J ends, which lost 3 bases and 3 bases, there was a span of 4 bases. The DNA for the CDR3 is TGTGCCAGCAGCTTTTATACAGATACGCAGTATTTT. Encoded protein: CASSFYTDTQYF.

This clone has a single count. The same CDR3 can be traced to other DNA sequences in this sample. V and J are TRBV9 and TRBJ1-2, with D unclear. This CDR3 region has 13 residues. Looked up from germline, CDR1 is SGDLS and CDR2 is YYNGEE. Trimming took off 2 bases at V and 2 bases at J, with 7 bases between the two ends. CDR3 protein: CASSVTGNYGYTF. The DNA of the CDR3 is TGTGCCAGCAGCGTCACCGGAAACTATGGCTACACCTTC.

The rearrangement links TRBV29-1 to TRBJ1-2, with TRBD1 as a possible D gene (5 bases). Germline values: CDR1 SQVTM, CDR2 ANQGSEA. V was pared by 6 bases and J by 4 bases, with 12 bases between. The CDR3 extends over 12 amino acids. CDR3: CSVWTSSYGYTF. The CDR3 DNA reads TGCAGCGTGTGGACATCCTCCTATGGCTACACCTTC. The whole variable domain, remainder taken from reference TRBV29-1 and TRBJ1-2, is SAVISQKPSRDICQRGTSLTIQCQVDSQVTMMFWYRQQPGQSLTLIATANQGSEATYESGFVIDKFPISRPNLTFSTLTVSNMSPEDSSIYLCSVWTSSYGYTFGSGTRLTVV.

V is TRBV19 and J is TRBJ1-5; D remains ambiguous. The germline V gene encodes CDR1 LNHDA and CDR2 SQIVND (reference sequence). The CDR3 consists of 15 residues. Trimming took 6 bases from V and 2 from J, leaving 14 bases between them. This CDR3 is CASRTAGMGNQPQHF. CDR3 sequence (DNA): TGTGCCAGTAGAACCGCGGGGATGGGCAATCAGCCCCAGCATTTT.

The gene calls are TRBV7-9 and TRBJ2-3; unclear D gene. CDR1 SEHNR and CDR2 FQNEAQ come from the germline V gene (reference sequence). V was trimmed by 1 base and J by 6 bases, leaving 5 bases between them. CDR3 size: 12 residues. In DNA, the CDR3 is TGTGCCAGCAGCTTAGTCCGGGATACGCAGTATTTT. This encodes CASSLVRDTQYF.

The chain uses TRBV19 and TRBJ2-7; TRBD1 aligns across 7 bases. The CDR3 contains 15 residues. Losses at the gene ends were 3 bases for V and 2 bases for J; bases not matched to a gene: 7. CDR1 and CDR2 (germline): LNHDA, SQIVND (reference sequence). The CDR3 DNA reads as TGTGCCAGTAGTATCGGGACAGTCCCTACCTACGAGCAGTACTTC. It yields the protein CASSIGTVPTYEQYF.

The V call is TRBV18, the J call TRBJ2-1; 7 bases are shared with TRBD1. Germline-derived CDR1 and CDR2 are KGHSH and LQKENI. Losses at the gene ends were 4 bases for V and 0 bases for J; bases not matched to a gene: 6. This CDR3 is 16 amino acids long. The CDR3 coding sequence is TGTGCCAGCTCACTGACAGGGTTTAGCTCCTACAATGAGCAGTTCTTC. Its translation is CASSLTGFSSYNEQFF.

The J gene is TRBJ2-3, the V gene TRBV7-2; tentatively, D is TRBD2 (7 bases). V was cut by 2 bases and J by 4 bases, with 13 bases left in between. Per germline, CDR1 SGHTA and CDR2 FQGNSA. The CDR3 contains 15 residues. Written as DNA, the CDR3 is TGTGCCAGCAGCTTAACGGGGGGCTCTGCAGATACGCAGTATTTT. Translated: CASSLTGGSADTQYF.

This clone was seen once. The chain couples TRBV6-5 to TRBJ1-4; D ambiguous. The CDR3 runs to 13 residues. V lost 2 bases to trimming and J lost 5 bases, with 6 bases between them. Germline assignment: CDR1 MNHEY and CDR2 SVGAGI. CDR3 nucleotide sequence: TGTGCCAGCAGTTACGTAGAAAATGAAAAACTGTTTTTT. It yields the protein CASSYVENEKLFF.

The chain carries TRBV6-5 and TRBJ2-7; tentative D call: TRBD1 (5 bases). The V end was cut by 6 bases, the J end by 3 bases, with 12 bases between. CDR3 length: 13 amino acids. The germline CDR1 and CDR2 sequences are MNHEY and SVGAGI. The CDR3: CASRLAGNYEQYF. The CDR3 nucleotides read TGTGCCAGCAGGTTAGCAGGGAACTACGAGCAGTACTTC.

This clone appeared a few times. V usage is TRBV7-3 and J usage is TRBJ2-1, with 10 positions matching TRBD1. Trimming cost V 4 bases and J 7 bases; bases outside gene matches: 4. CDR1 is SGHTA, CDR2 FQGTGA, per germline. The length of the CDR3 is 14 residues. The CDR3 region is CASSSTGGGNEQFF. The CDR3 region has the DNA TGTGCCAGCAGCTCGACAGGGGGCGGGAATGAGCAGTTCTTC.

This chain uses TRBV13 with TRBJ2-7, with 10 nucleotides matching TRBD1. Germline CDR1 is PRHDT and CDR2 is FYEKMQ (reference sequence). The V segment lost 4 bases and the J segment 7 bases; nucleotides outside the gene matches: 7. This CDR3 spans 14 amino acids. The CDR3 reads CASSSGTGAREQYF. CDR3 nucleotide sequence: TGTGCCAGCAGCTCCGGGACAGGGGCGCGGGAGCAGTACTTC. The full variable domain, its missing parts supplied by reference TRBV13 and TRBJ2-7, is AAGVIQSPRHLIKEKRETATLKCYPIPRHDTVYWYQQGPGQDPQFLISFYEKMQSDKGSIPDRFSAQQFSDYHSELNMSSLELGDSALYFCASSSGTGAREQYFGPGTRLTVT.

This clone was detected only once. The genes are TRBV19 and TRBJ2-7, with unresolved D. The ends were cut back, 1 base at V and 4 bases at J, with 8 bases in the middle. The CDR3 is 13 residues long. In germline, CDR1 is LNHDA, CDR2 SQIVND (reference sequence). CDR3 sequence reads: CASSIAMDYEQYF. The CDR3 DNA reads TGTGCCAGTAGTATAGCCATGGATTACGAGCAGTACTTC.

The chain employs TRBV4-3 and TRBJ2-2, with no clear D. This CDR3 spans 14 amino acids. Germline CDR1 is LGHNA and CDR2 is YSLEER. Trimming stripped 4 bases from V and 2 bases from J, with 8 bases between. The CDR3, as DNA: TGCGCCAGCAGCCGGAAGCTCAACACCGGGGAGCTGTTTTTT. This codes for CASSRKLNTGELFF.

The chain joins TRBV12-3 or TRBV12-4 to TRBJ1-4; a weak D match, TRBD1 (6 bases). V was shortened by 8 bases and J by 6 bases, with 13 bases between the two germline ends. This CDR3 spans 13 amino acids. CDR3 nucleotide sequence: TGTGCCAGCCAGGGGTCTTGGGATGAAAAACTGTTTTTT. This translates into CASQGSWDEKLFF.

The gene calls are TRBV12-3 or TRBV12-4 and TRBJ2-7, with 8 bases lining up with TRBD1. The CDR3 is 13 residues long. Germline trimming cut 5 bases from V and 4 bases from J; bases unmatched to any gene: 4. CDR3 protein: CASSQTGDYEQYF. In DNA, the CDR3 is TGTGCCAGCAGTCAGACAGGGGATTACGAGCAGTACTTC.

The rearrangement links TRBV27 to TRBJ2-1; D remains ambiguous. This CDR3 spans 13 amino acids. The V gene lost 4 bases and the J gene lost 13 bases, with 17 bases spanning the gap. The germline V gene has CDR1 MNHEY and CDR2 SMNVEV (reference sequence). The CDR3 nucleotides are TGTGCCAGCAGTTCAGCTCCTTTGGGGATACAGTTCTTC. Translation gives CASSSAPLGIQFF.

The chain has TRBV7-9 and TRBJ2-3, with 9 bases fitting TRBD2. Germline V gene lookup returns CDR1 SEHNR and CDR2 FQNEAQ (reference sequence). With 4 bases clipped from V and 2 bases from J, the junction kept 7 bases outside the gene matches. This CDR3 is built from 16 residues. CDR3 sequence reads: CASSSQRGANTDTQYF. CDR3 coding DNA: TGTGCCAGCAGCTCGCAGCGGGGGGCGAACACAGATACGCAGTATTTT.

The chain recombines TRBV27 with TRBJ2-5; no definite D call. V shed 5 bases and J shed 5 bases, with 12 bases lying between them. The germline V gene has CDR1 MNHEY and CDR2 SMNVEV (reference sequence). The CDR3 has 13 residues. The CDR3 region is CASSHPGYETQYF. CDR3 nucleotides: TGTGCCAGCAGTCATCCTGGCTATGAGACCCAGTACTTC.

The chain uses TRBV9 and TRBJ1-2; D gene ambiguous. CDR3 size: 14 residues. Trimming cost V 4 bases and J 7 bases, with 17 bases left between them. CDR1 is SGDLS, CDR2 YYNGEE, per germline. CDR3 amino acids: CASSSRTDVTGYTF. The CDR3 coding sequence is TGTGCCAGCAGCTCCCGGACGGATGTCACTGGCTACACCTTC.

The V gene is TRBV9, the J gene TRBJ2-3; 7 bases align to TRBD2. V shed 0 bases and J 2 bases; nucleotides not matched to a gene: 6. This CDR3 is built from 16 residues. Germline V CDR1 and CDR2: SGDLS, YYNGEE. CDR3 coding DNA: TGTGCCAGCAGCGTAGCTCCCCGGGACTACACAGATACGCAGTATTTT. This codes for CASSVAPRDYTDTQYF.

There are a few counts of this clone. In DNA, the CDR3 is TGTGCCACCAGCAGAGACAGGGCGAACACTGAAGCTTTCTTT. The encoded protein is CATSRDRANTEAFF. The chain uses TRBV15 and TRBJ1-1; D is perhaps TRBD1 (5 bases). V was clipped by 0 bases and J by 1 base, with 6 bases between them. CDR1 and CDR2 (germline): LNHNV, YYDKDF (reference sequence). This CDR3 comprises 14 residues.

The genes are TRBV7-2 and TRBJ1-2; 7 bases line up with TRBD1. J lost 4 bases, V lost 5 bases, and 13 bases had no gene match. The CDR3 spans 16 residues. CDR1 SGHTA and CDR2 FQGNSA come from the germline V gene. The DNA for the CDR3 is TGTGCCAGCAGCGAACAGGTTTTGGCAGGGGGCTATGGCTACACCTTC. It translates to CASSEQVLAGGYGYTF.

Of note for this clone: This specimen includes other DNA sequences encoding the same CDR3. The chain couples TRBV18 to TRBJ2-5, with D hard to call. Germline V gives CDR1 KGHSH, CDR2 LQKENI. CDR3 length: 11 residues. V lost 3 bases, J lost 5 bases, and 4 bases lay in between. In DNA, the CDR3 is TGTGCCAGCTCACCGGGGGAGACCCAGTACTTC. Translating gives CASSPGETQYF.